This TCR beta chain was recorded in a study of blood T cell repertoires in COVID-19 (TCRdb year 2020). Regarding the study in general: Samples from collaborators originated in the United States, Italy and Spain and spanned both the acute and convalescent phases of COVID-19. Subjects who had been exposed to COVID-19, were actively infected with it, or had recovered from it provided the deeply sampled blood TCRbeta repertoires that made up the dataset. The repertoires were released in a freely available public database intended as a resource for research on the immune response to SARS-CoV-2. The sample metadata nearly always contained a de-identified subject ID, COVID-19 status, age in years and sex. The material from the prospective study consisted of cDNA or gDNA derived from T cells, B-cell-depleted T cells, or PBMCs. Where available, HLA class I and class II types were obtained from metadata supplied by the sample provider rather than from assay-based typing. The samples were drawn from two sources: the first 160 participants of the ongoing ImmuneRACE study, and some 1,300 subjects contributed by 6 global collaborators.

The junction shows trimming of 1 base on V and 3 bases on J, and the gene matches do not reach 4 bases of it. In the germline V gene, CDR1 corresponds to MDHEN and CDR2 to SYDVKM. Inclusive of the bounding cysteine and phenylalanine, the CDR3 is 15 residues long. Just CDR3 DNA is preserved here, 45 bases in frame from base 1. The immunoSEQ Assay, a bias-controlled multiplex PCR, was used to amplify TCRbeta CDR3 regions from genomic DNA. The study's own analysis went as follows. The number of nucleated cells in each sample was estimated by amplification of reference gene primers within the assay. To quantify the absolute abundance of each unique TCRbeta CDR3 rearrangement, sequence reads were collapsed and filtered. For each sample, productive Simpson clonality was calculated by taking the square root of Simpson's diversity index across productive rearrangements. Here the immuneACCESS table is served through TCRdb, limited to in-frame sequences with V and J called. Missing clones are a known gap in these copies; in checked studies unresolved V genes cover under half, and the rest lacks a known reason. V and J calls and clone size are copied from that table; D and trimming were computed from the DNA. Present in this sample are approximately 250,000 clones, over 70% of which were seen just once. Together, the top ten hold roughly 3% of the sample.

A remark on this clone: What this receptor recognizes is not known. Base qualities are missing; no much larger clone stands one base away.

In the prospective study, participants were roughly 18 to 89 years old, resided in about two dozen geographic areas of the United States, and were enrolled through a virtual design. Cohort assignment in the prospective study relied on participant-reported clinical history from a screening survey and a study questionnaire. Exposed participants had been in contact with someone with a PCR-confirmed or clinician-diagnosed COVID-19 case within 2 weeks of study entry. Each participant in the prospective study had whole blood, serum and a nasopharyngeal or oropharyngeal swab collected by mobile phlebotomists. Participants in the prospective study had the option to provide additional blood draws and questionnaires over a roughly two-month period. Before DNA extraction, prospective study blood samples were shipped either frozen or at room temperature. The full study reports these points: The quantity of clinical and demographic metadata differed by source and by participant and was supplied without curation.

The chain is made from TRBV28 and TRBJ2-7; a stretch of 9 junction bases matches TRBD2. The TCR was taken from a woman in her thirties or forties who had been exposed to COVID-19. Sequencing input: PBMCs or T cells enriched from blood (not recorded which). The DNA is TGTGCCAGCAGTTTATCTCCTAGCGGGGACTACGAGCAGTACTTC. Protein translation: CASSLSPSGDYEQYF.